This T cell receptor beta chain was recovered during a study of vaccination and CD4 T cells after COVID-19. The Oncomine TCR Beta short-read assay was applied to DNA of cultured CD4+ T cells. The genomic DNA was obtained from cultured CD4+ T cells by extraction with the QIAamp micro DNA kit. MiXCR was run by TCRdb on the PCR reads, yielding one entry per CDR3 protein. The table shows around 3,900 distinct CDR3 sequences, with about 63% occurring only once. J gave up 4 bases and V 8 bases, and 12 bases lay outside the gene matches. This CDR3 has 15 amino acids. Germline V gene data show CDR1 as LNHDA and CDR2 as SQIVND (reference sequence). About this clonotype itself: The target antigen is unknown.

Regarding treatment: roughly 10-day PBMC culture with coronavirus spike peptide pools or control peptides (ViraFEST assay). This rearrangement joins TRBV19 to TRBJ2-7; 9 bases line up with TRBD1. The sample taken for sequencing was CD4+ T cells from blood, cultured in vitro. The TCR comes from a human donor who had recovered from COVID-19. The CDR3 loop is CASGVGQGWGYEQYF. In DNA form, the CDR3 reads TGTGCCAGTGGTGTCGGACAGGGGTGGGGTTACGAGCAGTACTTC.